The 8 T cell receptor beta chains given below trace back to one sample, sequenced in a study of human T cells and chemical hapten exposure. Extraction yielded total RNA from whole blood (unfractionated). TCRdb processed the 5' RACE reads anew with MiXCR; each CDR3 protein has one entry. The repertoire includes 150,000 or so distinct CDR3 sequences, around 4.4% of them detected once, and more than 1.2% sits in the top ten. The origin of the receptors is a female donor in good health.

This clonotype was found many times. The chain carries TRBV5-4 and TRBJ1-1, with TRBD1 as a possible D gene (5 bases). The V gene lost 5 bases and the J gene lost 2 bases, with 19 bases spanning the gap. The V gene's germline CDR1 is SGHNT and CDR2 YYREEE (reference sequence). The CDR3 has 16 residues. CDR3 loop: CASRTRREWGNTEAFF. The DNA of the CDR3 is TGTGCCAGCAGAACTCGTCGGGAGTGGGGCAACACTGAAGCTTTCTTT.

V gene TRBV14 combines with J gene TRBJ2-2, with a weak D call TRBD2 (5 bases). V was pared by 1 base and J by 8 bases, with 11 bases between. Per germline, CDR1 SGHDN and CDR2 FVKESK. CDR3 length equals 14 residues. For the CDR3, the DNA is TGTGCCAGCAGCCAAGCGGGGTGGAGGGGGGAGCTGTTTTTT. It codes for CASSQAGWRGELFF.

A few counts support this clonotype. The chain couples TRBV12-3 or TRBV12-4 to TRBJ1-3; possibly TRBD1 for D (5 bases). With 4 bases removed from V and 0 bases from J, the gap between germline ends came to 19 bases. There are 18 residues in the CDR3. In nucleotides, the CDR3 is TGTGCCAGCAGTTCCCCAAGGTGGGGCCAACTCTCTGGAAACACCATATATTTT. Protein: CASSSPRWGQLSGNTIYF.

This clonotype was detected many times. The chain has TRBV18 and TRBJ1-1; tentative D call: TRBD1 (5 bases). The V gene's germline CDR1 is KGHSH and CDR2 LQKENI. Trimming pared 4 bases from V and 1 base from J, leaving 7 bases between. The CDR3 sequence is 13 residues long. The CDR3 protein is CASSQTENTEAFF. CDR3 nucleotide sequence: TGTGCCAGCTCACAGACAGAGAACACTGAAGCTTTCTTT.

Many counts were recorded for this clonotype. CDR3 loop: CATRTTRGHIYQEKNIQYF. CDR3 bases: TGTGCCACCAGAACGACTAGGGGCCATATCTATCAAGAAAAAAACATTCAGTACTTC. The chain couples TRBV24-1 to TRBJ2-4; perhaps TRBD2 as D (6 bases). Germline CDR1 is KGHDR and CDR2 is SFDVKD. The CDR3 contains 19 residues. Trimming pared 7 bases from V and 4 bases from J, leaving 28 bases between.

The rearrangement links TRBV12-3 or TRBV12-4 to TRBJ2-1; unclear D gene. This CDR3 has 15 amino acids. V was shortened by 7 bases and J by 0 bases, with 13 bases between the two germline ends. CDR3 sequence (DNA): TGTGCCAGCACAAGCCCCCGGAGCTCCTACAATGAGCAGTTCTTC. It specifies CASTSPRSSYNEQFF.

This clonotype was found many times. V usage is TRBV2 and J usage is TRBJ1-5, with 7 positions matching TRBD1. This CDR3 spans 15 amino acids. CDR1 is SNHLY, CDR2 FYNNEI, per germline. The trim removed 6 bases at V and 5 bases at J, leaving 10 bases unmatched. The CDR3 nucleotides read TGTGCCAGCAGCTACAGACAGGGTAGGGATCAGCCCCAGCATTTT. Its translation: CASSYRQGRDQPQHF.

This clonotype was counted many times. This sequence joins TRBV7-9 and TRBJ1-1; a weak D match, TRBD1 (5 bases). The germline V gene encodes CDR1 SEHNR and CDR2 FQNEAQ (reference sequence). The ends were cut back, 7 bases at V and 1 base at J, with 19 bases in the middle. CDR3 size: 16 residues. The CDR3 region is CASNPRVGPENTEAFF. The CDR3 DNA follows: TGTGCCAGCAACCCCAGGGTAGGACCTGAGAACACTGAAGCTTTCTTT. Filled out from reference TRBV7-9 and TRBJ1-1, the complete variable domain reads DTGVSQNPRHKITKRGQNVTFRCDPISEHNRLYWYRQTLGQGPEFLTYFQNEAQLEKSRLLSDRFSAERPKGSFSTLEIQRTEQGDSAMYLCASNPRVGPENTEAFFGQGTRLTVV.